This record covers a single TCR beta chain. The antigen is not known. The record originates from a study of graft-versus-host responses after intestinal transplantation. The germline gives CDR1 LNHNV, CDR2 YYDKDF (reference sequence). V shed 1 base, J shed 0 bases, and the junction held 2 bases outside the gene matches. The CDR3 sequence is 16 residues long. The data were produced by immunoSEQ multiplex PCR, yet TCRdb's version contains in-frame clones alone and is incomplete. Here the sample spans over 70,000 clones, 85% to 90% being singletons. This TCR was recovered from a human donor who was the organ donor for an intestinal transplant. Here the sequenced sample was unstimulated CD8+ T cells sorted from spleen or lymph node cells, taken before transplant. This chain joins TRBV15 and TRBJ2-3; 9 bases match TRBD2. In DNA, the CDR3 is TGTGCCACCAGCAGAGGGGCGGGGGGGAGCACAGATACGCAGTATTTT. It translates to CATSRGAGGSTDTQYF. The entire variable domain, with the rest obtained from reference TRBV15 and TRBJ2-3, is as follows: DAMVIQNPRYQVTQFGKPVTLSCSQTLNHNVMYWYQQKSSQAPKLLFHYYDKDFNNEADTPDNFQSRRPNTSFCFLDIRSPGLGDTAMYLCATSRGAGGSTDTQYFGPGTRLTVL.